Included here is one T cell receptor beta chain sequence, with context. This sample stems from a study of control samples from healthy donors and cancer patients. CDR1 and CDR2 from the germline V gene are MRHNA and SNTAGT. Trimming removed 5 bases from V and 4 bases from J; junction bases left unmatched: 7. This CDR3 has 15 residues. The repertoire was sequenced with immunoSEQ multiplex PCR; TCRdb's copy has only in-frame clones and lacks some. The sample carries 70,000 to 80,000 clones, more than 75% recorded once. The clonotype originates from a man aged 50-60 years in good health. The sequenced sample was blood. The rearrangement links TRBV6-4 to TRBJ2-1, with 8 nucleotides matching TRBD2. Here the CDR3 DNA reads TGTGCCAGCAGTCCCGAAACTAGCGGTTACAATGAGCAGTTCTTC. It yields the protein CASSPETSGYNEQFF.